This TCR beta chain was obtained from a study of graft-versus-host responses after intestinal transplantation. Study-wide findings and caveats: There were GvH clones found in recipient marrow, and some of them appeared first in ileum or blood. Researchers found peak circulating GvH clone levels linked to early post-transplant HvG declines.

Produced via immunoSEQ multiplex PCR; TCRdb's table is partial and in-frame only. The sample lists 98,000 or so clones, roughly 90% occurring once. In the case of this clone: What it binds is not known.

The sample was unstimulated CD4+ T cells sorted from spleen or lymph node cells, taken before intestinal transplant. This clonotype was sampled from a human donor who received an intestinal transplant.

Here the CDR3 reads CASSLIGNTEAFF. For the CDR3, the DNA is TGTGCCAGCAGCTTAATCGGGAACACTGAAGCTTTCTTT. The chain couples TRBV7-9 to TRBJ1-1; D is undetermined. CDR1 and CDR2 from the germline V gene are SEHNR and FQNEAQ (reference sequence). CDR3 length: 13 amino acids. Trimming pared 2 bases from V and 1 base from J, leaving 5 bases between.